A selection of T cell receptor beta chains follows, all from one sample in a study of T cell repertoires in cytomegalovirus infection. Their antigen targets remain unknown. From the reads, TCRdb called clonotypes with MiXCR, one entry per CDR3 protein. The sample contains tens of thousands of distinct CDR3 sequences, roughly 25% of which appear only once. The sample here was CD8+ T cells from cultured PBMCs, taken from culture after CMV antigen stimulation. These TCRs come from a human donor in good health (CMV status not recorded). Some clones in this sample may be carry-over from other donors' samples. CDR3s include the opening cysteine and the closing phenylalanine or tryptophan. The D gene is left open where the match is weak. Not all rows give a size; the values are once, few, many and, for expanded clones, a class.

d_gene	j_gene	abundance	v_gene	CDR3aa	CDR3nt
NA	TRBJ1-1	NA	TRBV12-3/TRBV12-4	CASSFRFPEPTEAFF	TGTGCCAGCAGTTTTAGGTTTCCGGAGCCCACTGAAGCTTTCTTT
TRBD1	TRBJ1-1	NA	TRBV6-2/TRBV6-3	CASSSGTDRTEAFF	TGTGCCAGCAGTTCCGGGACAGATCGAACTGAAGCTTTCTTT
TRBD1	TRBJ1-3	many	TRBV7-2	CASSRSGTGAGNTIYF	TGTGCCAGCAGCAGATCCGGGACAGGGGCTGGAAACACCATATATTTT
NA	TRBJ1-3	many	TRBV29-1	CSVESGTTGNTIYF	TGCAGCGTTGAATCCGGGACAACTGGAAACACCATATATTTT
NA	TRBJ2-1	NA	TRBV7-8	CASSLFQGDSYNEQFF	TGTGCCAGCAGCTTATTTCAGGGAGACTCCTACAATGAGCAGTTCTTC
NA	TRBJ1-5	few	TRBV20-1	CSARGFNQPQHF	TGCAGTGCTAGGGGGTTCAATCAGCCCCAGCATTTT
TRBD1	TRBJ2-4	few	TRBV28	CASSLPTGGTTKNIQYF	TGTGCCAGCAGTCTACCGACAGGGGGGACTACCAAAAACATTCAGTACTTC
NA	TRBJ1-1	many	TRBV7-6	CASSRAEVLDTEAFF	TGTGCCAGCAGCCGAGCGGAGGTTTTGGACACTGAAGCTTTCTTT
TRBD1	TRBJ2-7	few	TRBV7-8	CASSLATGPYYEQYF	TGTGCCAGCAGCTTAGCGACAGGGCCCTATTACGAGCAGTACTTC
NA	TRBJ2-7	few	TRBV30	CAWGPYEQYF	TGTGCCTGGGGCCCCTACGAGCAGTACTTC
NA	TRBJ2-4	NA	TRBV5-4	CASSEDYGGDIQYF	TGTGCCAGCAGCGAGGACTATGGAGGGGACATTCAGTACTTC
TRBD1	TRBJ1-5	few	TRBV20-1	CSARTGVVDQPQHF	TGCAGTGCTCGGACAGGGGTGGTGGATCAGCCCCAGCATTTT
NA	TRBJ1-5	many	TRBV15	CATSRDPGTLGQPQHF	TGTGCCACCAGCAGAGATCCGGGCACTTTGGGGCAGCCCCAGCATTTT
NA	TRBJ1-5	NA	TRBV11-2	CASSLDAGNQPQHF	TGTGCCAGCAGCTTAGATGCAGGGAATCAGCCCCAGCATTTT
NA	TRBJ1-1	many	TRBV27	CATNPGGNTEAFF	TGTGCCACCAATCCCGGTGGGAACACTGAAGCTTTCTTT
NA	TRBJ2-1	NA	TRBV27	CASSPPRGYNEQFF	TGTGCCAGCAGTCCCCCGCGGGGATACAATGAGCAGTTCTTC
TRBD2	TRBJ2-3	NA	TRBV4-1	CASSQDTGGGTDTQYF	TGCGCCAGCAGCCAAGACACGGGAGGAGGGACAGATACGCAGTATTTT
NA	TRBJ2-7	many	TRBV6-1	CASSQTTEHYEQYF	TGTGCCAGCAGCCAGACGACGGAGCACTACGAGCAGTACTTC
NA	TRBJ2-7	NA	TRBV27	CASRDAGITDEQYF	TGTGCCAGTAGGGATGCCGGGATCACCGACGAGCAGTACTTC
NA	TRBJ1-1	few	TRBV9	CASTDTGSMNTEAFF	TGTGCCAGCACCGATACCGGCAGCATGAACACTGAAGCTTTCTTT
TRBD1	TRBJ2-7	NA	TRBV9	CASSEGQGMREQYF	TGTGCCAGCAGCGAGGGACAGGGGATGAGGGAGCAGTACTTC
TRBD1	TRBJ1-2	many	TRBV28	CASSSGQTPLYGYTF	TGTGCCAGCAGTTCGGGACAGACGCCCCTTTATGGCTACACCTTC
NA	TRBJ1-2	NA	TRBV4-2	CASSQELEKAYYGYTF	TGTGCCAGCAGCCAAGAATTGGAGAAGGCCTACTATGGCTACACCTTC
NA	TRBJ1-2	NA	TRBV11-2	CASSQANSGAYGYTF	TGTGCCAGCAGCCAGGCAAACTCGGGGGCTTATGGCTACACCTTC
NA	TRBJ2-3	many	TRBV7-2	CASSLEPRAPTQYF	TGTGCCAGCAGCTTAGAGCCTCGTGCCCCTACGCAGTATTTT
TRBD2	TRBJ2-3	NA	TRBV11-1	CASSWLAGPGDTQYF	TGTGCCAGCAGCTGGTTAGCGGGGCCAGGAGATACGCAGTATTTT
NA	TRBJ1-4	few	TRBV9	CASSPGDEKLFF	TGTGCCAGCAGCCCAGGGGATGAAAAACTGTTTTTT
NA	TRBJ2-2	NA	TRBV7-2	CASSPDYPRELFF	TGTGCCAGCAGCCCGGATTACCCCAGGGAGCTGTTTTTT
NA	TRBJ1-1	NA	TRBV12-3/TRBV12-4	CASSFGQFEAFF	TGTGCCAGCAGTTTTGGGCAATTTGAAGCTTTCTTT
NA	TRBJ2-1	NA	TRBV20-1	CSARGSRQPYNEQFF	TGCAGTGCTAGAGGTTCGAGACAGCCTTACAATGAGCAGTTCTTC
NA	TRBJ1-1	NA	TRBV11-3	CASSLAPVNTEAFF	TGTGCCAGCAGCTTAGCCCCCGTGAACACTGAAGCTTTCTTT
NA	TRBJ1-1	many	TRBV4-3	CASSQEVAGDTEAFF	TGCGCCAGCAGCCAAGAAGTGGCCGGGGACACTGAAGCTTTCTTT
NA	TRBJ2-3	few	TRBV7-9	CASSLVSRDTDTQYF	TGTGCCAGCAGCTTAGTGAGTCGAGACACAGATACGCAGTATTTT
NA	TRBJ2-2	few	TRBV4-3	CAIDCSLSNTGELFF	TGCGCCATCGATTGTAGTCTGTCTAACACCGGGGAGCTGTTTTTT
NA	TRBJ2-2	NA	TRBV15	CATNREGGPGGELFF	TGTGCCACCAACAGGGAGGGGGGGCCGGGCGGGGAGCTGTTTTTT
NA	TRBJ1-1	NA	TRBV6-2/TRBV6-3	CASSYNRRNTEAFF	TGTGCCAGCAGTTATAATCGTCGGAACACTGAAGCTTTCTTT
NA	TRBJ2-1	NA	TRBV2	CASSGRVDEQFF	TGTGCCAGCAGTGGGCGGGTGGATGAGCAGTTCTTC
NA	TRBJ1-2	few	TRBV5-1	CASSLSGSTNYTF	TGCGCCAGCAGCTTGTCCGGGAGTACGAACTACACCTTC
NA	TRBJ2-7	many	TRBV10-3	CAISESHSVYREHRYEQYF	TGTGCCATCAGTGAGTCTCACTCCGTATACAGGGAACATCGATACGAGCAGTACTTC
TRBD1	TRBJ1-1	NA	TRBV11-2	CASEQGHMNTEAFF	TGTGCCAGTGAACAGGGGCACATGAACACTGAAGCTTTCTTT
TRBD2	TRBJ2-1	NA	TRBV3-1	CASSQDLLAGTYNEQFF	TGTGCCAGCAGCCAAGATCTCCTAGCGGGGACCTACAATGAGCAGTTCTTC
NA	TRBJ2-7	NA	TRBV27	CASSLGGLREQYF	TGTGCCAGCAGTTTGGGGGGGCTCCGCGAGCAGTACTTC
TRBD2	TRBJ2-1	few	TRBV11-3	CASSLAMAGGWDEQFF	TGTGCCAGCAGCTTAGCAATGGCGGGGGGCTGGGATGAGCAGTTCTTC
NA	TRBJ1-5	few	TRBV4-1	CASSQDLDLSQPQHF	TGCGCCAGCAGCCAAGATCTGGATTTGAGTCAGCCCCAGCATTTT
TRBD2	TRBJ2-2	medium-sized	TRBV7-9	CASSPWGLENTGELFF	TGTGCCAGCAGCCCGTGGGGACTAGAGAACACCGGGGAGCTGTTTTTT
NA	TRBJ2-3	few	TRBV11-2	CASSGKADTQYF	TGTGCCAGCAGCGGGAAGGCAGATACGCAGTATTTT
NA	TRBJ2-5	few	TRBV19	CASSLRDQETQYF	TGTGCCAGTAGTCTCCGGGACCAAGAGACCCAGTACTTC
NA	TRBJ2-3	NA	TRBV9	CASSVPERTDTQYF	TGTGCCAGCAGCGTCCCGGAGCGCACAGATACGCAGTATTTT
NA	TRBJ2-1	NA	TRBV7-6	CASSLGTVPYNEQFF	TGTGCCAGCAGCTTAGGGACTGTACCCTACAATGAGCAGTTCTTC
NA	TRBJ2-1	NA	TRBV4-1	CASSQDVGTTYNEQFF	TGCGCCAGCAGCCAAGATGTCGGCACCACCTACAATGAGCAGTTCTTC
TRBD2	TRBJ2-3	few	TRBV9	CASSGRTGGIVTDTQYF	TGTGCCAGCAGCGGGCGAACCGGGGGGATCGTCACAGATACGCAGTATTTT
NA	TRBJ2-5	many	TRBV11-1	CASSLGSTQLYQETQYF	TGTGCCAGCAGCTTAGGATCGACTCAACTGTACCAAGAGACCCAGTACTTC